Listed below are T cell receptor beta chains from one sample, sequenced in a study of T cells in Graves' hyperthyroidism and ophthalmopathy. TCRdb re-called the multiplex PCR reads through MiXCR, storing one row per CDR3 protein. The table lists some 500,000 distinct CDR3 sequences, under 15% of them singletons. The sample was blood. The receptors stem from a woman between 18 and 29 years old with Graves' hyperthyroidism. Both conserved end residues are trimmed from each CDR3. Each record gives: J gene, V gene, clone size, CDR3 protein. A row's size may be missing; if present it is once, few, many or a size class.

TRBJ2-1 TRBV6-1 NA ASKDSYNEQF
TRBJ2-1 TRBV20-1 many SARDVSGRPLYNEQF
TRBJ2-7 TRBV6-5 many ASSYVEGAYEQY
TRBJ2-7 TRBV30 many AWSESSGTATYEQY
TRBJ1-2 TRBV12-3/TRBV12-4 many ASSFYPGELANGYT
TRBJ1-4 TRBV6-2/TRBV6-3 many APRRGINEKLF
TRBJ1-5 TRBV10-3 NA AIRGDRSGQPQH
TRBJ2-1 TRBV20-1 many SAIGTSGRAEQF
TRBJ2-1 TRBV4-2 NA ASSQDLAGWEQF
TRBJ2-1 TRBV24-1 many ATSDPGLAGNEQF